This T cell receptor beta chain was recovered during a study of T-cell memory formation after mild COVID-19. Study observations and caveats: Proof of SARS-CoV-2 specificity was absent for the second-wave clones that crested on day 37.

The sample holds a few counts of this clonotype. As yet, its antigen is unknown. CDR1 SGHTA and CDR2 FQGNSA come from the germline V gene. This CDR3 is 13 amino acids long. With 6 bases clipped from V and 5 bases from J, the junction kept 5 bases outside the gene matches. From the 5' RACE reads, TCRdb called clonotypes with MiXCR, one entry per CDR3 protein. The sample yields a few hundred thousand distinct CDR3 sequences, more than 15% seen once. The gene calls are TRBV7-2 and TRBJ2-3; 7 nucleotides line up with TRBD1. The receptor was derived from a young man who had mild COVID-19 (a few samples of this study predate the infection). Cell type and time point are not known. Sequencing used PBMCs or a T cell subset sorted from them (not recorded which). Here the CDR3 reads CASRRGQIDTQYF. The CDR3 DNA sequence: TGTGCCAGCAGAAGGGGGCAGATAGATACGCAGTATTTT.